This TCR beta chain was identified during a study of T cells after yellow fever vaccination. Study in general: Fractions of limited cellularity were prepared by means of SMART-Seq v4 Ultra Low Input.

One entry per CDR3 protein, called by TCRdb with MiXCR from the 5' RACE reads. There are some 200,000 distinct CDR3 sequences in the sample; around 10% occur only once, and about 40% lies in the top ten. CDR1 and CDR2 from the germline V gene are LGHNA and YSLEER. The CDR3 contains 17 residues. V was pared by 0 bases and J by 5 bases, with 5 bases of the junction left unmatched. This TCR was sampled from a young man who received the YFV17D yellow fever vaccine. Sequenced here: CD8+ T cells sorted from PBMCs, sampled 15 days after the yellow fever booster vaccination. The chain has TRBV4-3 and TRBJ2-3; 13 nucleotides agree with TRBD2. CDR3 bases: TGCGCCAGCAGCCAAGATCTTTGGACTAGCGGGGGAGATACGCAGTATTTT. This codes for CASSQDLWTSGGDTQYF.